This TCR beta chain was identified in a study of T cell responses to AZD1222 COVID-19 vaccine (dated by TCRdb to about 2021). Turning to the overall study: AZD1222 recipients with second doses at about 4 weeks or about 12 weeks were pooled, because spike-specific TCR depth and breadth did not differ between schedules. A total of about 250 trial participants underwent TCR sequencing, of whom more than 200 had received two doses of AZD1222 and some 26 had received two doses of the MenACWY control vaccine. Trial participants were enrolled into age subgroups of 18-55, 56-69 and 70-plus years, which contained 148, 28 and 57 TCR-sequenced participants, respectively. Results the study describes overall, beyond this receptor: Participants were mostly white British and included more females than males, and it was suggested by the authors that clonal diversity may have been underestimated. The 56-69-year group was small, and its depth increase did not reach significance, likely because of low power. The whole spike protein was spanned by vaccine-associated CD4 TCRs, and dominant responses were seen in regions 160-218 and 743-854. Only five to seven AZD1222 recipients were SARS-CoV-2 seropositive at baseline, limiting conclusions about previously exposed vaccinees. No day 14 peak-response samples were available, so repertoires were characterized only after the peak T cell response. A significant rise in spike-specific TCR breadth and depth was observed after two AZD1222 doses relative to day 0 and relative to MenACWY recipients. Reportedly, almost half of the unique spike-specific TCRs recognized epitopes lying outside the regions that are mutated in the B.1.351 and B.1.1.7 variants.

Regarding this clone: Its antigen remains unidentified. Per-base qualities were not stored, and no clone one base away is much larger.

V ends up 0 bases short and J 4 bases short, with an unmatched junction base count of 1. According to the germline V gene, CDR1 reads SGHRS and CDR2 reads YFSETQ. The CDR3 has 14 amino acids, counting the end cysteine and phenylalanine. Left in the record is the CDR3 DNA by itself, 42 bases read in frame from the first base. The CDR3 regions of human TCRbeta chains were analyzed by immunosequencing. The authors processed their data as follows. TCRs in the repertoires were matched against a reference library of SARS-CoV-2-specific TCRs that had been generated with the MIRA antigen-specificity platform. Breadth was defined as the fraction of unique TCRs that were SARS-CoV-2-associated, and depth was defined as the fraction of total T cells that were SARS-CoV-2-associated. Using the MIRA data, each spike-specific TCR was mapped to the spike region that the TCR reacts to and placed in a CD4 or CD8 class. Log10-transformed breadth and depth values were compared by one-way ANOVA with Sidak's multiple comparisons tests. Drawn from immuneACCESS, this table holds only the in-frame rearrangements with V and J called that TCRdb kept. Clones are partly lost; checked studies trace under half to an unresolved V gene and leave the rest unexplained. The V and J calls and clone size come from that table; D and trimming were worked out from the DNA. The sample has approximately 150,000 clones on record, approximately 90% of them singletons. The ten largest clones add up to 2.6% of the sample.

In light of the paper, this sample's time point label describes: baseline before first vaccination. Samples from vaccinated people were obtained from the UK trials COV001 and COV002, which included a single-blind randomized controlled phase 2/3 trial of AZD1222 (ChAdOx1 nCoV-19) in healthy adults. Trial participant PBMC samples were collected at day 0 and day 28 after the second dose for TCRbeta chain sequencing. The chain joins TRBV5-1 to TRBJ2-1, with 7 bases in between that match TRBD2. This receptor was taken from an adult in good health. The material was peripheral blood, obtained on day 0 of AZD1222 vaccination. The nucleotide sequence is given as TGCGCCAGCAGCTTGGCTAGCGGTTACAATGAGCAGTTCTTC. Its amino acids are CASSLASGYNEQFF.